This entry concerns a single T cell receptor beta chain. The data stem from a study of T cells in Graves' hyperthyroidism and ophthalmopathy. CDR3 length: 17 residues. CDR1 is MDHEN and CDR2 is SYDVKM in the germline V gene. Trimming cost V 6 bases and J 4 bases; bases outside gene matches: 15. TCR beta CDR3 regions were amplified from RNA transcripts. First-round RT-PCR of the TCR CDR3 relied on the HTBI primer set. From the multiplex PCR reads, TCRdb called clonotypes with MiXCR, one entry per CDR3 protein. The data show about 500,000 distinct CDR3 sequences, around 15% seen once. Inclusion characteristics of ophthalmopathy patients comprised a Clinical Activity Score of at least 3, a NOSPECS grade of at least 4, and duration under 3 months. Uncontrolled infection, other autoimmune disease, pregnancy or lactation disqualified patients from enrolment. Used for diagnoses were clinical symptoms, serum thyroxine and TRAb, thyroid ultrasound and orbital computed tomography. PBMCs were obtained from about 10 ml fresh peripheral blood.

This clonotype was obtained from a woman in her twenties or thirties with Graves' ophthalmopathy. Sequenced: blood. The rearrangement joins TRBV28 to TRBJ2-5, with 9 bases matching TRBD1. The CDR3 sequence: CASSAGISQGAGETQYF. The DNA of the CDR3 is TGTGCCAGCAGCGCGGGAATATCACAGGGGGCAGGAGAGACCCAGTACTTC.